This TCR beta chain originates from a study of blood T cell repertoires in COVID-19 (TCRdb year 2020). Study-wide context: Samples from collaborators originated in the United States, Italy and Spain and spanned both the acute and convalescent phases of COVID-19. The prospective study material was composed of cDNA or gDNA derived from T cells, B-cell-depleted T cells, or PBMCs. Where available, HLA class I and class II types were taken from metadata supplied by the sample provider and were not determined by assay-based typing. The samples were drawn from two sources: the first 160 participants of the ongoing ImmuneRACE study, and 1,254 subjects contributed by 6 global collaborators. The repertoires were released in a freely available public database meant as a resource for research on the immune response to SARS-CoV-2. Subjects who had been exposed to COVID-19, were actively infected with it, or had recovered from it provided the deeply sampled blood TCRbeta repertoires that made up the dataset. The sample metadata nearly always contained a de-identified subject ID, COVID-19 status, age in years and sex.

V drops 1 base and J drops 0 bases, leaving 8 bases in between. CDR1 and CDR2 are drawn from the germline V gene (reference sequence): LNHDA, SQIVND. The CDR3 runs 15 amino acids, cysteine and phenylalanine included. The retained sequence is limited to the CDR3, 45 bases, with the frame set at the first base. Collaborating institutions collected whole blood in K2EDTA tubes following their own protocols. For TCRbeta analysis, collaborator samples were shipped as frozen whole blood, as isolated PBMCs, or as DNA extracted from either sample type. General findings and caveats noted by the study authors: How much clinical and demographic metadata was included differed by source and by participant, and the metadata was provided uncurated.

On this clone: Its antigen specificity is not known. Base qualities are not at hand, and no much larger clone is one base apart.

TCRbeta CDR3 regions were amplified from genomic DNA using the immunoSEQ Assay, a bias-controlled multiplex PCR. Turning to the authors' computational methods: The number of nucleated cells in each sample was estimated by amplification of reference gene primers within the assay. To quantify the absolute abundance of each unique TCRbeta CDR3 rearrangement, sequence reads were collapsed and filtered. For each sample, productive Simpson clonality was calculated by taking the square root of Simpson's diversity index across productive rearrangements. The source is immuneACCESS, and TCRdb retained only in-frame sequences with V and J called. Part of the clones is not carried over; for the studies checked, unresolved V genes explain less than half of this, and the remainder is unexplained. V and J calls and clone size are as listed in that table; D and trimming were resolved from the DNA. The sample has about 20,000 clones on record, about 89% of them singletons. Around 4% of the sample rests with the top ten.

The chain links TRBV19 with TRBJ2-3, with no confidently assigned D gene. This receptor was identified in a human donor in a cohort sampled during active COVID-19. The specimen sequenced was peripheral blood. The CDR3 loop reads CASSIVLSSTDTQYF. The sequenced DNA is TGTGCCAGTAGTATAGTACTTTCTAGCACAGATACGCAGTATTTT.